This T cell receptor beta chain was documented in a study of lymphopenia after photon versus proton radiotherapy. A note on this clone: Its antigen is unidentified.

Study-wide points: Oligoclonal CD8+ Temra expansion after nadir drove photon patients' diversity drop. Proton therapy kept repertoires fairly stable, unlike photons, which gained effector/memory cells.

Method: immunoSEQ multiplex PCR; TCRdb's copy keeps in-frame clones and lacks some. The sample contains 25,000 to 30,000 clones, 85% to 90% of which appear only once. This CDR3 region has 15 residues. V was trimmed by 5 bases and J by 6 bases, leaving 20 bases between them. Per germline, CDR1 MNHEY and CDR2 SVGAGI. The sample here was peripheral blood, taken from a patient treated with proton-based radiotherapy. The J gene is TRBJ2-7, the V gene TRBV6-5; D possibly corresponds to TRBD2 (5 bases). This clonotype was sampled from a woman aged 60-75 years with cholangiocarcinoma. Some clones in this sample may be carry-over from other donors' samples. The CDR3, as DNA: TGTGCCAGCAGTAATCCTGGGCCACCCCGGGGCGAGCAGTACTTC. Its protein is CASSNPGPPRGEQYF.